This TCR beta chain was captured in a study of OX40 agonist ivuxolimab in advanced cancers. About the study: Partial responses occurred in Three dose-escalation patients, one with hepatocellular carcinoma and two with cutaneous melanoma.

V was trimmed by 6 bases and J by 0 bases, leaving 15 bases between them. The CDR3 length is 15 residues. Germline V lookup: CDR1 SGHNT, CDR2 YYREEE (reference sequence). Only one count was recorded for this clone. Its specificity is unknown. Measured with immunoSEQ multiplex PCR; TCRdb has only the in-frame clones, and not every one. The table has around 79,000 clones, almost 85% seen once. Overall study results and limits: Relative to CD4+, CD8+ T cells held more expanded clones on average. Dosing at 0.1 to 3.0 mg/kg was accompanied by clonal expansion of CD4+ and CD8+ blood T cells by week 6.

V gene TRBV5-4 combines with J gene TRBJ1-1; the D is unclear. Here the sequenced sample was CD4+ or CD8+ T cells sorted from blood, taken in a trial of the OX40 agonist ivuxolimab. The TCR sequence derives from an adult with an advanced solid tumor such as melanoma, head and neck, liver or kidney cancer. The CDR3 reads CASKTNTAMNTEAFF. CDR3 nucleotide sequence: TGTGCCAGCAAAACGAACACAGCGATGAACACTGAAGCTTTCTTT.